The 10 T cell receptor beta chains listed next were all sequenced from one sample in a study of vaccination effects on CD4 cells after COVID-19. Antigens for these TCRs are unknown. Data came from immunoSEQ multiplex PCR; TCRdb stores just in-frame clones and leaves some out. The top ten hold approximately 10% of the sample, which has about 24,000 clones, 65% to 80% seen once. ViraFEST assay sequencing came after antigen-specific CD4+ T cells were expanded with viral peptide pools. Scientists isolated CD4+ T cells after a roughly ten-day culture period ended. The participants, recipients of two vaccine doses, got either BNT162b2 or mRNA-1273. The specimen comprised CD4+ T cells from PBMCs cultured with HCoV-NL63 spike peptides, sampled after COVID-19 vaccination. These receptors were taken from a human donor who received a COVID-19 vaccine.

The table lists this clone with a few counts. The chain combines TRBV11-2 with TRBJ2-7; 7 bases align to TRBD2. Germline trimming cut 3 bases from V and 5 bases from J; bases unmatched to any gene: 4. The CDR3 runs to 13 residues. CDR1 and CDR2 (germline): SGHAT, FQNNGV. CDR3 loop: CASSFTSVDEQYF. In DNA, the CDR3 is TGTGCCAGCAGCTTTACTAGCGTCGACGAGCAGTACTTC. The whole variable domain, filled in from reference TRBV11-2 and TRBJ2-7, reads EAGVAQSPRYKIIEKRQSVAFWCNPISGHATLYWYQQILGQGPKLLIQFQNNGVVDDSQLPKDRFSAERLKGVDSTLKIQPAKLEDSAVYLCASSFTSVDEQYFGPGTRLTVT.

The V call is TRBV25-1, the J call TRBJ2-1; D unclear. This CDR3 is 13 amino acids long. CDR1 MGHDK and CDR2 SYGVNS come from the germline V gene. V lost 5 bases and J lost 10, with 15 bases in between. CDR3 protein: CASSPDLKSEQFF. The CDR3 DNA reads TGTGCCAGCAGTCCAGACTTGAAGTCGGAGCAGTTCTTC. Supplemented by reference TRBV25-1 and TRBJ2-1, the full variable domain reads EADIYQTPRYLVIGTGKKITLECSQTMGHDKMYWYQQDPGMELHLIHYSYGVNSTEKGDLSSESTVSRIRTEHFPLTLESARPSHTSQYLCASSPDLKSEQFFGPGTRLTVL.

This chain joins TRBV6-5 and TRBJ1-5, with 7 bases matching TRBD1. Germline V gene lookup returns CDR1 MNHEY and CDR2 SVGAGI. The CDR3 runs to 14 residues. J gave up 6 bases and V 5 bases, and 7 bases lay outside the gene matches. The CDR3 region is CASSQTGYTQPQHF. The CDR3 DNA is TGTGCCAGCAGTCAGACAGGGTACACTCAGCCCCAGCATTTT.

In this sample, this clone turned up a few times. The chain joins TRBV3-1 (or the pseudogene TRBV3-2) to TRBJ1-6; D unresolved. CDR3 length: 15 amino acids. Germline V CDR1 and CDR2: LGHDT, YNNKEL (reference sequence). V lost 4 bases, J lost 0 bases, and 7 bases lay in between. CDR3 residues: CASSRASSYNSPLHF. DNA for the CDR3: TGTGCCAGCAGCCGGGCGAGCTCCTATAATTCACCCCTCCACTTT.

The chain is built from TRBV5-6 and TRBJ2-3; D possibly corresponds to TRBD2 (6 bases). Per germline, CDR1 SGHDT and CDR2 YYEEEE. This CDR3 spans 17 amino acids. V lost 2 bases and J lost 1, with 17 bases in between. CDR3 sequence (DNA): TGTGCCAGCAGCTTCCGAACGGGAGCCCCAGGCACAGATACGCAGTATTTT. Protein sequence: CASSFRTGAPGTDTQYF.

The gene calls are TRBV29-1 and TRBJ2-1; 8 bases match TRBD1. CDR1 and CDR2 from the germline V gene are SQVTM and ANQGSEA. This CDR3 contains 12 residues. J lost 7 bases, V lost 8 bases, and 7 bases had no gene match. The CDR3 nucleotides are TGCAGCTCGGGACAGGATGGGAATGAGCAGTTCTTC. This encodes CSSGQDGNEQFF.

The genes are TRBV7-2 and TRBJ2-7, with 10 nucleotides matching TRBD2. This CDR3 has 15 amino acids. Looked up from germline, CDR1 is SGHTA and CDR2 is FQGNSA. The trim removed 5 bases at V and 4 bases at J, leaving 8 bases unmatched. CDR3 loop: CASSLTLTSGYEQYF. The CDR3 DNA is TGTGCCAGCAGCCTAACTCTGACTAGCGGGTACGAGCAGTACTTC.

The J gene is TRBJ2-7, the V gene TRBV5-1; 8 bases are a match to TRBD2. V shed 4 bases, J shed 1 base, and the junction held 10 bases outside the gene matches. This CDR3 has 16 residues. Germline CDR1 reads SGHRS; CDR2 reads YFSETQ. CDR3 coding DNA: TGCGCCAGCAGCACAGCCGCCGGGACTAGGTCCTACGAGCAGTACTTC. Its translation is CASSTAAGTRSYEQYF.

This chain links TRBV5-6 with TRBJ1-2, with 8 nucleotides matching TRBD1. The germline V gene encodes CDR1 SGHDT and CDR2 YYEEEE. After removal of 3 bases from V and 6 bases from J, the junction contained 10 bases not matched to a gene. The CDR3 has 15 amino acids. Written as DNA, the CDR3 is TGTGCCAGCAGCTCTGTGGACAGGGAAGCAAATGGCTACACCTTC. This codes for CASSSVDREANGYTF.

The chain uses TRBV6-5 and TRBJ2-1; D is unresolved. The germline V gene has CDR1 MNHEY and CDR2 SVGAGI. Trimming removed 0 bases at V and 3 bases at J, with 12 bases between. The CDR3 runs 16 residues. DNA of the CDR3: TGTGCCAGCAGTTACTCATCAGCCATTTACTACAATGAGCAGTTCTTC. Its protein is CASSYSSAIYYNEQFF.